This TCR beta chain stems from a study of T cell changes during pregnancy in multiple sclerosis. Profiled with immunoSEQ multiplex PCR; TCRdb holds only in-frame clones, not every one. The top ten hold about 0.4% of the sample, which has 30,000 to 40,000 clones, 94% seen once. The sequencing used CD4+ T cells from peripheral blood mononuclear cells, collected in the second trimester of pregnancy. The clonotype originates from a female donor with multiple sclerosis, enrolled in a pregnancy study.

This chain's CDR3 is CASRLPSQETQYF. For the CDR3, the DNA is TGTGCCAGCAGGCTACCTAGCCAAGAGACCCAGTACTTC. The chain recombines TRBV5-4 with TRBJ2-5; no clear D gene. Germline values: CDR1 SGHNT, CDR2 YYREEE (reference sequence). The CDR3 loop spans 13 amino acids. Trimming stripped 5 bases from V and 1 base from J, with 9 bases between.